The next 8 T cell receptor beta chains were all read from a single sample in a study of T cells in Graves' hyperthyroidism and ophthalmopathy. The investigators amplified TCR beta CDR3 regions from RNA transcripts. The HTBI primer set served for first-round RT-PCR of the TCR CDR3. Each CDR3 protein gets one entry after TCRdb re-called the multiplex PCR reads with MiXCR. This sample has about 620,000 distinct CDR3 sequences, with about a sixth found just once. Sequenced sample: blood. Receptors originate from a woman in her thirties with Graves' hyperthyroidism.

This clonotype has a count of ten or more. The CDR3 sequence: CSARRGGRALYNEQFF. CDR3 sequence (DNA): TGCAGTGCTAGGCGGGGTGGGAGGGCCCTCTACAATGAGCAGTTCTTC. This sequence joins TRBV20-1 and TRBJ2-1, with 7 bases that match TRBD2. Germline V gene lookup returns CDR1 DFQATT and CDR2 SNEGSKA (reference sequence). Trimming at V came to 3 bases and at J to 3 bases, leaving 11 bases not matched to a gene. The CDR3 sequence is 16 residues long.

The chain joins TRBV7-2 to TRBJ2-1; possibly TRBD2 for D (6 bases). In germline, CDR1 is SGHTA, CDR2 FQGNSA. The CDR3 loop spans 14 amino acids. Trimming pared 5 bases from V and 8 bases from J, leaving 16 bases between. CDR3: CASSPSAGSDEQFF. The CDR3 DNA reads as TGTGCCAGCAGCCCTTCAGCGGGTTCGGATGAGCAGTTCTTC.

To note about this clonotype: Being one base from a much bigger clone, this may be a read error. This chain joins TRBV29-1 and TRBJ2-7; 8 bases align to TRBD1. With V trimmed by 8 bases and J by 7 bases, 7 bases remained unmatched. The length of the CDR3 is 11 residues. Per germline, CDR1 SQVTM and CDR2 ANQGSEA. The CDR3 DNA is TGCAGCACCCGGACAGGGCTTGAGCAGTACTTC. Encoded protein: CSTRTGLEQYF.

To note about this clonotype: Just one base apart from a much larger clone, this may be a read error. This rearrangement joins TRBV30 to TRBJ1-1; D is possibly TRBD1 (6 bases). The germline V gene has CDR1 GTSNPN and CDR2 SVGIG (reference sequence). This CDR3 spans 13 amino acids. This CDR3 is CTWGAGSNTEAFF. The CDR3 DNA sequence: TGTACCTGGGGGGCCGGGTCGAACACTGAAGCTTTCTTT.

This clonotype was seen repeatedly, ten times or more. This rearrangement joins TRBV29-1 to TRBJ2-7; the match to TRBD1 covers 7 bases. Germline V gene data show CDR1 as SQVTM and CDR2 as ANQGSEA. Trimming cost V 6 bases and J 6 bases; bases outside gene matches: 5. The CDR3 is 11 amino acids. CDR3 amino acids: CSVLTGVEQYF. The CDR3 nucleotides are TGCAGCGTCCTTACAGGGGTCGAGCAGTACTTC.

This clonotype was seen only a few times. The rearrangement links TRBV6-5 to TRBJ1-3; TRBD1 is a possible D gene (5 bases). V was pared by 3 bases and J by 0 bases, with 12 bases between. Germline-derived CDR1 and CDR2 are MNHEY and SVGAGI. The CDR3 totals 16 residues. The DNA of the CDR3 is TGTGCCAGCAGTTATTTGTCAGGGTTCTCTGGAAACACCATATATTTT. It codes for CASSYLSGFSGNTIYF.

The chain is built from TRBV6-1 and TRBJ2-2; weak D call: TRBD1 (6 bases). The CDR3 has 15 residues. With 6 bases removed from V and 3 bases from J, the gap between germline ends came to 14 bases. Germline CDR1 and CDR2: MNHNS and SASEGT. The CDR3 spells CASRDNRVDTGELFF. The CDR3 DNA reads as TGTGCCAGCAGGGACAACAGGGTGGACACCGGGGAGCTGTTTTTT.

The chain joins TRBV5-5 to TRBJ1-4; no clear D. The CDR3 is 15 residues long. Per germline, CDR1 SGHKS and CDR2 YYEKEE (reference sequence). The V end was cut by 4 bases, the J end by 7 bases, with 17 bases between. This CDR3 reads CASSPSGASSEKLFF. The CDR3 bases are TGTGCCAGCAGCCCATCGGGAGCCTCGAGTGAAAAACTGTTTTTT.